This TCR beta chain is from a study of blood T cell repertoires in COVID-19. The germline V gene encodes CDR1 SGHNT and CDR2 YENEEA. The CDR3 is 15 residues long. V dropped 1 base and J dropped 3; count of bases not matched to a gene: 6. Libraries were prepared by immunoSEQ multiplex PCR; TCRdb keeps only in-frame clonotypes and omits some of them. The table lists 230,000 or so clones, around 88% of them singletons. The sample taken for sequencing was peripheral blood. The receptor was isolated from a middle-aged man with active or convalescent COVID-19. The chain is built from TRBV11-3 and TRBJ2-7, with 7 bases fitting TRBD1. CDR3 nucleotides: TGTGCCAGCAGCTTAGGGGGCACAGGGGACTACGAGCAGTACTTC. Translation gives CASSLGGTGDYEQYF.